Listed below are T cell receptor beta chains from one sample, sequenced in a study of T-cell reconstitution after alpha-beta-depleted transplantation in children. TCRdb recomputed calls from the PCR reads with MiXCR, one row per CDR3 protein. Of 600,000 to 700,000 distinct CDR3 sequences in the sample, around 17% were seen once. Sample: PBMCs from the stem cell graft donor, taken from the stem cell graft. All receptors come from a human donor who donated a stem cell graft to a child with acute myeloid leukemia. Each CDR3 is given with its conserved first and last residue. The D gene is left open where the match is weak. For some rows the clone size is stated as once, few or many, or as a class when expanded; others skip it.

D,size,V,J,DNA,CDR3
.,many,TRBV12-3/TRBV12-4,TRBJ1-2,TGTGCCAGCAGTTACTGGACGGCTAACTATGGCTACACCTTC,CASSYWTANYGYTF
.,.,TRBV5-8,TRBJ2-5,TGTGCCAGCAGCGACTCTTTCAGGGCACTCACCCAAGAGACCCAGTACTTC,CASSDSFRALTQETQYF
.,many,TRBV20-1,TRBJ1-3,TGCAGTGCTAGAGGCCGTGTAGAGTTCGCTAGAAACACCATATATTTT,CSARGRVEFARNTIYF
TRBD2,.,TRBV7-8,TRBJ2-1,TGTGCCAGCAGCTGGGAGGGGACTACACCCTACAATGAGCAGTTCTTC,CASSWEGTTPYNEQFF
.,.,TRBV10-2,TRBJ2-2,TGCGCCAGCACCGAGGGGAACACCGGGGAGCTGTTTTTT,CASTEGNTGELFF
.,few,TRBV11-2,TRBJ2-7,TGTGCCAGCAGCTCAGTAGTAGAGCAGTACTTC,CASSSVVEQYF
TRBD1,many,TRBV12-3/TRBV12-4,TRBJ1-2,TGTGCCAGCAGTTTATTCGACAGGGCTGGCTACACCTTC,CASSLFDRAGYTF
.,few,TRBV15,TRBJ1-5,TGTGCCACCAGCAGAGAGCTTTATCAGCCCCAGCATTTT,CATSRELYQPQHF
.,many,TRBV20-1,TRBJ2-7,TGCAGTGCCTTGGGACGGGAATTGTACTACGAGCAGTACTTC,CSALGRELYYEQYF
TRBD1,.,TRBV11-2,TRBJ2-2,TGTGCCAGCAGCTTAAAAGGGGGCGGCACCGGGGAGCTGTTTTTT,CASSLKGGGTGELFF
TRBD2,.,TRBV5-1,TRBJ2-3,TGCGCCAGCAGCTTCTCTGCGACTAGCGGGTGGTCTAGCACAGATACGCGGTATTTT,CASSFSATSGWSSTDTRYF
.,few,TRBV5-1,TRBJ1-1,TGCGCCAGCAGCAGGACTACGGGGGGCACTGAAGCTTTCTTT,CASSRTTGGTEAFF
TRBD1,few,TRBV6-1,TRBJ1-1,TGTGCCAGCAGGGACACCGGGACAGGGGAGAACACTGAAGCTTTCTTT,CASRDTGTGENTEAFF
.,few,TRBV4-2,TRBJ2-6,TGTGCCAGCAGCCAAGATAAGGCCGTGAGATGGGTCTCTGGGGCCAACGTCCTGACTTTC,CASSQDKAVRWVSGANVLTF
TRBD1,few,TRBV27,TRBJ2-7,TGTGCCAGCGGAACAGGGGGGAGCTCCTACGAGCAGTACTTC,CASGTGGSSYEQYF
.,few,TRBV6-5,TRBJ1-1,TGTGCCAGCAGTTATCATCAGGAGTTGTCCACTGAAGCTTTCTTT,CASSYHQELSTEAFF
TRBD1,many,TRBV12-3/TRBV12-4,TRBJ2-7,TGTGCCAGCAGCCGAACAGGGGGCCTTCGTCACGAGCAGTACTTC,CASSRTGGLRHEQYF
.,few,TRBV4-3,TRBJ1-2,TGCGCCAGCAGCGCTGAAGGGGGACACGACCCCTATGGCTACACCTTC,CASSAEGGHDPYGYTF
TRBD1,.,TRBV5-1,TRBJ2-7,TGCGCCAGCAGCCTTGGGGACAGGGGTGGCTACGAGCAGTACTTC,CASSLGDRGGYEQYF
.,few,TRBV20-1,TRBJ1-1,TGCTGTGCTAGAGCAAGGCCATTACTCGCGAACACTGAAGCTTTCTTT,CCARARPLLANTEAFF
TRBD1,many,TRBV12-3/TRBV12-4,TRBJ2-7,TGTGCCAGCACCGCGGACAGGGCTACCTACGAGCAGTACTTC,CASTADRATYEQYF
TRBD1,many,TRBV5-5,TRBJ1-3,TGTGCCAGCAGCTTCCGGGACAGTGGAAACACCATATATTTT,CASSFRDSGNTIYF
.,many,TRBV5-1,TRBJ2-7,TGCGCCAGCAGGCATTCAGAGCTCTCCTACGAGCAGTACTTC,CASRHSELSYEQYF
.,few,TRBV10-3,TRBJ1-2,TGTGCCATCAGTGAAGGGGGGGACTATGGCTACACCTTC,CAISEGGDYGYTF
.,.,TRBV20-1,TRBJ2-4,TGCAGTGCTAGAGATCCGGGGGAAAACATTCAGTACTTC,CSARDPGENIQYF
.,few,TRBV20-1,TRBJ2-4,TGCAGTGCGACACCTCCAGGGTTAGCCAAAAACATTCAGTACTTC,CSATPPGLAKNIQYF
TRBD2,many,TRBV7-3,TRBJ2-7,TGTGCCAGCAGCTTGGGGACTAGCGGGTCCTACGAGCAGTACTTC,CASSLGTSGSYEQYF
.,many,TRBV12-3/TRBV12-4,TRBJ1-5,TGTGCCAGCAGTGCCGGAGGGATGGGAAATCAGCCCCAGCATTTT,CASSAGGMGNQPQHF
TRBD2,few,TRBV12-3/TRBV12-4,TRBJ2-3,TGTGCCAGCAGCTCCGGTGGGGTAATAGCGGGGTCCAACACAGATACGCAGTATTTT,CASSSGGVIAGSNTDTQYF
TRBD1,many,TRBV12-3/TRBV12-4,TRBJ1-4,TGTGCCAGCAGTTCCGGGACAGTTAATGAAAAACTGTTTTTT,CASSSGTVNEKLFF
.,many,TRBV7-9,TRBJ2-5,TGTGCCAGCAGCTTAAATGGGGGGGAGACCCAGTACTTC,CASSLNGGETQYF
.,few,TRBV20-1,TRBJ1-4,TGCAGTGCTAGGCGCCTGGGAGGGTACGAAAAACTGTTTTTT,CSARRLGGYEKLFF
.,.,TRBV7-2,TRBJ2-3,TGTGCCAGCAGCTTAGCGGGGTTGTTCACAGATACGCAGTATTTT,CASSLAGLFTDTQYF
.,many,TRBV6-5,TRBJ1-5,TGTGCCAGTAGACAGGTTTATAGCAATCAGCCCCAGCATTTT,CASRQVYSNQPQHF
.,few,TRBV4-1,TRBJ1-1,TGCGCCAGCAGCCAAGTTGGAGGTACGGGCTGGCCGCCTGAAGCTTTCTTT,CASSQVGGTGWPPEAFF
TRBD2,few,TRBV7-8,TRBJ2-7,TGTGCCAGCAGCTTAGAACTAGCGGAAAACTACGAGCAGTACTTC,CASSLELAENYEQYF
.,.,TRBV7-9,TRBJ2-7,TGTGCCAGCAGCTTAGCAGGAATTGCCTACGAGCAGTACTTC,CASSLAGIAYEQYF
TRBD1,few,TRBV12-3/TRBV12-4,TRBJ2-7,TGTGCCAGCAGTCCCGGACAGGGGGCTCCCTACGAGCAGTACTTC,CASSPGQGAPYEQYF
.,many,TRBV29-1,TRBJ2-7,TGCAGCGTCCCCGACGGACCCGAGCAGTACTTC,CSVPDGPEQYF
TRBD1,.,TRBV11-3,TRBJ1-2,TGTGCCAGCAGCCCCTCGACAGGGGATATGAATGGCTACACCTTC,CASSPSTGDMNGYTF
.,many,TRBV5-6,TRBJ1-6,TGTGCCAGCAGCTTCGGACAGTATAATTCACCCCTCCACTTT,CASSFGQYNSPLHF
.,.,TRBV20-1,TRBJ1-1,TGCAGTGCCCGAACATGGGACATAGAAGATGGCACTGAAGCTTTCTTT,CSARTWDIEDGTEAFF
.,many,TRBV20-1,TRBJ1-2,TGCAGTGCCCCCCTGGGCCGTGGCTACACCTTC,CSAPLGRGYTF
.,.,TRBV4-3,TRBJ2-3,TGCGCCAGCAGCCAAGATAGGCGGGCAACAGATACGCAGTATTTT,CASSQDRRATDTQYF
TRBD1,few,TRBV12-3/TRBV12-4,TRBJ1-1,TGTGCCAGCAGTTCCTGGGGGGGACAGGGGGTTTGGAACACTGAAGCTTTCTTT,CASSSWGGQGVWNTEAFF
TRBD2,.,TRBV20-1,TRBJ2-1,TGCAGTGCTAGAGATGCTGCGGGGGGGCCAGGTGAGCAGTTCTTC,CSARDAAGGPGEQFF
TRBD2,.,TRBV12-3/TRBV12-4,TRBJ2-3,TGTGCCAGCAGTTTAGAGGGACTAGAGGATACGCAGTATTTT,CASSLEGLEDTQYF